A selection of T cell receptor beta chains follows, all from one sample in a study of T cell changes during pregnancy in multiple sclerosis. The assay was immunoSEQ multiplex PCR, and TCRdb's table has in-frame clones only and misses some. The repertoire holds about 44,000 clones, with roughly nine tenths as singletons. The material was CD4+ T cells from peripheral blood mononuclear cells, obtained after pregnancy. These receptors originate from a female donor with multiple sclerosis, enrolled in a pregnancy study. Both conserved end residues are part of each CDR3. A D gene is named only where the DNA matches it firmly. Clone sizes are given selectively: once, few, many, or a class where the clone is expanded.

v_call: TRBV19
clone_size: NA
d_call: NA
j_call: TRBJ2-6
cdr3_aa: CASTPLSSGANVLTF
cdr3_nt: TGTGCCAGTACCCCCCTGAGCTCTGGGGCCAACGTCCTGACTTTC

v_call: TRBV18
clone_size: once
d_call: TRBD2
j_call: TRBJ2-1
cdr3_aa: CASSPYTGTSGQDEQFF
cdr3_nt: TGTGCCAGCTCACCGTACACCGGGACTAGCGGGCAAGATGAGCAGTTCTTC

v_call: TRBV14
clone_size: NA
d_call: NA
j_call: TRBJ2-7
cdr3_aa: CASSQDLFTGTYEQYF
cdr3_nt: TGTGCCAGCAGCCAAGACCTCTTTACGGGGACCTACGAGCAGTACTTC

v_call: TRBV10-2
clone_size: NA
d_call: TRBD1
j_call: TRBJ1-1
cdr3_aa: CASSESWTGEAFF
cdr3_nt: TGCGCCAGCAGTGAGTCTTGGACAGGGGAAGCTTTCTTT

v_call: TRBV11-2
clone_size: NA
d_call: TRBD1
j_call: TRBJ1-3
cdr3_aa: CASSPGGYGGNTIYF
cdr3_nt: TGTGCCAGCAGCCCAGGGGGCTATGGTGGAAACACCATATATTTT

v_call: TRBV2
clone_size: NA
d_call: TRBD2
j_call: TRBJ2-7
cdr3_aa: CASRGGGTSGRGTYEQYF
cdr3_nt: TGTGCCAGCAGGGGGGGAGGGACTAGCGGGAGGGGAACCTACGAGCAGTACTTC

v_call: TRBV7-9
clone_size: NA
d_call: NA
j_call: TRBJ1-2
cdr3_aa: CASSLAPTDRGGHTF
cdr3_nt: TGTGCCAGCAGCTTAGCGCCGACAGACCGGGGAGGTCACACCTTC

v_call: TRBV5-1
clone_size: NA
d_call: TRBD1
j_call: TRBJ2-7
cdr3_aa: CASIQRGPKGTLSYEQYF
cdr3_nt: TGCGCCAGCATCCAGAGGGGGCCAAAAGGCACCCTTTCCTACGAGCAGTACTTC

v_call: TRBV5-1
clone_size: NA
d_call: TRBD2
j_call: TRBJ2-2
cdr3_aa: CASSLIGTSGTGELFF
cdr3_nt: TGCGCCAGCAGCTTAATCGGGACTAGCGGGACCGGGGAGCTGTTTTTT

v_call: TRBV4-3
clone_size: NA
d_call: NA
j_call: TRBJ2-5
cdr3_aa: CASSQALLETQYF
cdr3_nt: TGCGCCAGCAGCCAGGCCCTTCTGGAGACCCAGTACTTC

v_call: TRBV10-1
clone_size: NA
d_call: NA
j_call: TRBJ2-3
cdr3_aa: CASSGVGSGGTDTQYF
cdr3_nt: TGCGCCAGCAGTGGAGTGGGTAGCGGAGGCACAGATACGCAGTATTTT

v_call: TRBV6-5
clone_size: NA
d_call: NA
j_call: TRBJ2-2
cdr3_aa: CASRGRNDGELFF
cdr3_nt: TGTGCCAGCAGGGGCCGAAACGACGGGGAGCTGTTTTTT

v_call: TRBV11-2
clone_size: NA
d_call: TRBD2
j_call: TRBJ2-1
cdr3_aa: CASSLDSGGSGRGNAEQFF
cdr3_nt: TGTGCCAGCAGCTTAGATTCAGGAGGTAGCGGGAGAGGGAATGCTGAGCAGTTCTTC

v_call: TRBV5-1
clone_size: NA
d_call: NA
j_call: TRBJ2-3
cdr3_aa: CASSATSISSTDTQYF
cdr3_nt: TGCGCCAGCAGCGCCACAAGTATCTCTAGCACAGATACGCAGTATTTT

v_call: TRBV19
clone_size: NA
d_call: TRBD1
j_call: TRBJ1-5
cdr3_aa: CASSVDRASNQPQHF
cdr3_nt: TGTGCCAGTAGTGTAGACAGGGCTAGCAATCAGCCCCAGCATTTT

v_call: TRBV28
clone_size: NA
d_call: NA
j_call: TRBJ2-7
cdr3_aa: CASTPGEPYEQYF
cdr3_nt: TGTGCCAGTACCCCAGGGGAACCCTACGAGCAGTACTTC

v_call: TRBV10-3
clone_size: NA
d_call: TRBD2
j_call: TRBJ2-1
cdr3_aa: CAISERLAGGNEQFF
cdr3_nt: TGTGCCATCAGTGAGAGACTAGCGGGAGGGAATGAGCAGTTCTTC

v_call: TRBV18
clone_size: few
d_call: TRBD1
j_call: TRBJ1-1
cdr3_aa: CASSPGTVNTEAFF
cdr3_nt: TGTGCCAGCTCACCCGGGACAGTAAACACTGAAGCTTTCTTT

v_call: TRBV28
clone_size: NA
d_call: TRBD1
j_call: TRBJ1-5
cdr3_aa: CASSSGQGDQPQHF
cdr3_nt: TGTGCCAGCAGTTCCGGACAGGGTGATCAGCCCCAGCATTTT

v_call: TRBV7-3
clone_size: NA
d_call: TRBD1
j_call: TRBJ1-1
cdr3_aa: CASSLEGAGTEAFF
cdr3_nt: TGTGCCAGCAGCTTAGAGGGGGCGGGCACTGAAGCTTTCTTT

v_call: TRBV7-9
clone_size: NA
d_call: TRBD2
j_call: TRBJ2-3
cdr3_aa: CASSFQLAGVADTQYF
cdr3_nt: TGTGCCAGCAGCTTCCAACTAGCGGGAGTGGCAGATACGCAGTATTTT

v_call: TRBV5-6
clone_size: NA
d_call: NA
j_call: TRBJ1-1
cdr3_aa: CASDTLGGKSTEAFF
cdr3_nt: TGTGCCAGCGACACCCTTGGGGGCAAAAGTACTGAAGCTTTCTTT

v_call: TRBV30
clone_size: NA
d_call: TRBD2
j_call: TRBJ2-2
cdr3_aa: CAWKGLADTGELFF
cdr3_nt: TGTGCCTGGAAGGGACTAGCGGACACCGGGGAGCTGTTTTTT

v_call: TRBV18
clone_size: NA
d_call: TRBD2
j_call: TRBJ2-5
cdr3_aa: CASSPLGLAGRAKTQYF
cdr3_nt: TGTGCCAGCTCACCGCTGGGACTAGCGGGACGGGCGAAGACCCAGTACTTC

v_call: TRBV29-1
clone_size: NA
d_call: NA
j_call: TRBJ2-3
cdr3_aa: CSTGGPMVSDTQYF
cdr3_nt: TGCAGCACGGGTGGCCCCATGGTTTCAGATACGCAGTATTTT

v_call: TRBV18
clone_size: NA
d_call: NA
j_call: TRBJ2-1
cdr3_aa: CASSPSSYNEQFF
cdr3_nt: TGTGCCAGCTCACCGAGCTCCTACAATGAGCAGTTCTTC

v_call: TRBV2
clone_size: NA
d_call: NA
j_call: TRBJ1-6
cdr3_aa: CASSRVLLHF
cdr3_nt: TGTGCCAGCTCCCGGGTCCTTCTCCACTTT

v_call: TRBV19
clone_size: NA
d_call: TRBD1
j_call: TRBJ1-2
cdr3_aa: CASSSTGYYGYTF
cdr3_nt: TGTGCCAGTAGTTCGACAGGGTACTATGGCTACACCTTC

v_call: TRBV6-6
clone_size: NA
d_call: NA
j_call: TRBJ2-7
cdr3_aa: CASSSGGSAYEQYF
cdr3_nt: TGTGCCAGCAGTTCCGGAGGCTCTGCCTACGAGCAGTACTTC

v_call: TRBV11-2
clone_size: NA
d_call: NA
j_call: TRBJ2-7
cdr3_aa: CASSLGDEQYF
cdr3_nt: TGTGCCAGCAGCTTAGGCGACGAGCAGTACTTC

v_call: TRBV7-8
clone_size: NA
d_call: TRBD1
j_call: TRBJ1-2
cdr3_aa: CASSKTTGLAYGYTF
cdr3_nt: TGTGCCAGCAGTAAGACGACAGGGTTGGCCTATGGCTACACCTTC

v_call: TRBV27
clone_size: NA
d_call: TRBD1
j_call: TRBJ2-1
cdr3_aa: CASRADRGRTNEQFF
cdr3_nt: TGTGCCAGCAGGGCGGACAGGGGGCGTACCAATGAGCAGTTCTTC

v_call: TRBV5-1
clone_size: NA
d_call: TRBD2
j_call: TRBJ2-7
cdr3_aa: CASSLAGTSGPYEQYF
cdr3_nt: TGCGCCAGCAGCTTGGCCGGGACTAGCGGTCCCTACGAGCAGTACTTC

v_call: TRBV4-3
clone_size: NA
d_call: NA
j_call: TRBJ2-7
cdr3_aa: CASSQDRPAIYEQYF
cdr3_nt: TGCGCCAGCAGCCAAGATCGTCCAGCGATTTACGAGCAGTACTTC

v_call: TRBV4-2
clone_size: NA
d_call: NA
j_call: TRBJ1-6
cdr3_aa: CASSQDRGTNSPLHF
cdr3_nt: TGTGCCAGCAGCCAAGACCGGGGGACTAATTCACCCCTCCACTTT

v_call: TRBV14
clone_size: NA
d_call: TRBD2
j_call: TRBJ2-5
cdr3_aa: CASSQGTSGSGETQYF
cdr3_nt: TGTGCCAGCAGCCAAGGGACTAGCGGGAGTGGGGAGACCCAGTACTTC

v_call: TRBV9
clone_size: few
d_call: TRBD1
j_call: TRBJ2-2
cdr3_aa: CASSVSGTGNTGELFF
cdr3_nt: TGTGCCAGCAGCGTATCCGGGACAGGGAACACCGGGGAGCTGTTTTTT

v_call: TRBV2
clone_size: once
d_call: TRBD2
j_call: TRBJ2-3
cdr3_aa: CASREREKGTDTQYF
cdr3_nt: TGTGCCAGCAGGGAGCGGGAGAAGGGGACAGATACGCAGTATTTT